The 30 T cell receptor beta chains below come from one sample, sequenced in a study of cytomegalovirus exposure and HLA in healthy donors. 13 Jbeta primers and 60 Vbeta primers were used for the PCR. Data came from immunoSEQ multiplex PCR; TCRdb stores just in-frame clones and leaves some out. The sample has more than 15,000 clones, about 75% seen once; the top ten hold about 4%. The sequenced sample consisted of PBMCs. Receptors were obtained from a man aged 18-30 years in good health and CMV-seronegative.

The chain uses TRBV29-1 and TRBJ2-1; TRBD2 matches 12 bases. Germline values: CDR1 SQVTM, CDR2 ANQGSEA. V lost 1 base to trimming and J lost 6 bases; unmatched junction nucleotides: 13. The CDR3 loop spans 18 amino acids. CDR3 DNA: TGCAGCGTTGAAGCCGAAGGACTAGCGGGGTATTTTTCCAATGAGCAGTTCTTC. It is translated as CSVEAEGLAGYFSNEQFF.

J is TRBJ1-5 and V is TRBV11-1, with D tentatively TRBD1 (5 bases). Germline-derived CDR1 and CDR2 are SGHAT and FQDESV (reference sequence). This CDR3 is built from 15 residues. V shed 1 base and J shed 6 bases, with 13 bases lying between them. The CDR3 sequence is CASSLDAGKGQPQHF. CDR3 bases: TGTGCCAGCAGCTTAGATGCAGGGAAAGGTCAGCCCCAGCATTTT. The variable domain in full, with the rest retrieved from reference TRBV11-1 and TRBJ1-5, is EAEVAQSPRYKITEKSQAVAFWCDPISGHATLYWYRQILGQGPELLVQFQDESVVDDSQLPKDRFSAERLKGVDSTLKIQPAELGDSAMYLCASSLDAGKGQPQHFGDGTRLSIL.

Points on this clone: Compared with germline, one end of the junction differs, possibly owing to a read error. The chain carries TRBV6-1 and TRBJ1-1, with a possible D match to TRBD1 (6 bases). The CDR3 is 14 residues long. Germline V lookup: CDR1 MNHNS, CDR2 SASEGT. This CDR3 is CASREYRVNTEAFF. CDR3 DNA: TGTGCCAGCCGTGAATACAGGGTGAACACTGAAGCTTTCTTT.

In its sample, this clone was seen a few times. This chain links TRBV6-5 with TRBJ1-3; possible D gene TRBD1, 6 bases. V lost 2 bases, J lost 4 bases, and 12 bases lay in between. The V gene's germline CDR1 is MNHEY and CDR2 SVGAGI. The CDR3 loop spans 15 amino acids. The CDR3 reads CASSYLRGRGNTIYF. The CDR3 nucleotides are TGTGCCAGCAGTTACCTCAGGGGTCGGGGAAACACCATATATTTT.

This clone was observed a handful of times. The CDR3 is CASSPLVSGETYF. The CDR3 nucleotides read TGTGCCAGCAGCCCTCTGGTTAGCGGGGAAACGTACTTC. The V and J genes are TRBV27 and TRBJ2-7; 8 nucleotides agree with TRBD2. Germline values: CDR1 MNHEY, CDR2 SMNVEV (reference sequence). Unmatched junction bases numbered 13, after V lost 6 bases and J lost 12 bases. This CDR3 has 13 amino acids.

This clone was found a few times. CDR3 coding DNA: TGTGCCAGCAGCCCGGGGGACAGGGGCAATCAGCCCCAGCATTTT. Residues: CASSPGDRGNQPQHF. The gene calls are TRBV7-2 and TRBJ1-5; 9 nucleotides match TRBD1. The germline CDR1 and CDR2 sequences are SGHTA and FQGNSA. V was clipped by 5 bases and J by 2 bases; unmatched bases: 4. The CDR3 loop spans 15 amino acids.

The CDR3 loop is CASSQPGQGSGGYTF. The CDR3 coding sequence is TGCGCCAGCAGCCAACCAGGACAGGGTTCGGGTGGCTACACCTTC. V is TRBV4-1 and J is TRBJ1-2; 8 bases are shared with TRBD1. Germline V gene sequence: CDR1 MGHRA, CDR2 YSYEKL. The CDR3 length is 15 residues. After removal of 2 bases from V and 7 bases from J, the junction contained 9 bases not matched to a gene.

The chain recombines TRBV30 with TRBJ2-1; D gene unclear. Trimming stripped 1 base from V and 2 bases from J, with 9 bases between. The CDR3 length is 14 residues. Germline V gene data show CDR1 as GTSNPN and CDR2 as SVGIG (reference sequence). CDR3 residues: CAWSAQTTYNEQFF. DNA for the CDR3: TGTGCCTGGAGTGCCCAAACTACCTACAATGAGCAGTTCTTC.

This sequence joins TRBV29-1 and TRBJ2-5; TRBD1 agrees at 7 bases. Germline V gene data show CDR1 as SQVTM and CDR2 as ANQGSEA. V was pared by 6 bases and J by 5 bases, with 6 bases of the junction left unmatched. This CDR3 has 12 residues. DNA of the CDR3: TGCAGCGTGGATCTAGGGGGCGAGACCCAGTACTTC. Translation: CSVDLGGETQYF.

The gene calls are TRBV7-8 and TRBJ2-7, with TRBD1 as a possible D gene (7 bases). The V gene lost 2 bases and the J gene lost 5 bases, with 25 bases spanning the gap. The CDR3 spans 18 residues. The germline V gene encodes CDR1 SGHVS and CDR2 FQNEAQ. CDR3 bases: TGTGCCAGCAGCTTAACCCTCGGTAGGAGGGGGCGCCTAAACGAGCAGTACTTC. As protein: CASSLTLGRRGRLNEQYF.

The chain recombines TRBV7-2 with TRBJ1-5; TRBD1 matches at 9 bases. The CDR3 runs 14 residues. Germline CDR1 SGHTA, CDR2 FQGNSA. The V and J ends lost 4 bases and 7 bases, in that order; junction bases with no gene match: 5. The CDR3 loop is CASSSQGARQPQHF. DNA of the CDR3: TGTGCCAGCAGCTCACAGGGGGCTAGGCAGCCCCAGCATTTT. Combining the CDR3 with reference TRBV7-2 and TRBJ1-5 gives the whole variable domain GAGVSQSPSNKVTEKGKDVELRCDPISGHTALYWYRQSLGQGLEFLIYFQGNSAPDKSGLPSDRFSAERTGGSVSTLTIQRTQQEDSAVYLCASSSQGARQPQHFGDGTRLSIL.

V and J are TRBV30 and TRBJ1-1; D is perhaps TRBD1 (6 bases). CDR1 and CDR2 from the germline V gene are GTSNPN and SVGIG (reference sequence). V shed 1 base and J shed 4 bases, with 16 bases lying between them. CDR3 length: 15 residues. The CDR3: CAWSDQLTGSTEAFF. CDR3 nucleotides: TGTGCCTGGAGTGACCAACTCACAGGGTCCACTGAAGCTTTCTTT. The entire variable domain, with the rest obtained from reference TRBV30 and TRBJ1-1, is as follows: SQTIHQWPATLVQPVGSPLSLECTVEGTSNPNLYWYRQAAGRGLQLLFYSVGIGQISSEVPQNLSASRPQDRQFILSSKKLLLSDSGFYLCAWSDQLTGSTEAFFGQGTRLTVV.

The genes are TRBV29-1 and TRBJ1-4; D might be TRBD1 (5 bases). Trimming left V 4 bases short and J 6 bases short, with 12 bases between. Germline assignment: CDR1 SQVTM and CDR2 ANQGSEA. CDR3 length equals 13 residues. The CDR3 sequence is CSVVGATDEKLFF. Written as DNA, the CDR3 is TGCAGCGTTGTAGGGGCGACGGATGAAAAACTGTTTTTT.

The V gene is TRBV14, the J gene TRBJ2-7, with 9 bases fitting TRBD1. From germline, CDR1 is SGHDN and CDR2 FVKESK. The CDR3 runs 16 residues. V lost 0 bases and J lost 2; bases outside the gene matches: 5. The CDR3: CASSQEVGTGPYEQYF. The DNA of the CDR3 is TGTGCCAGCAGCCAAGAAGTAGGGACAGGGCCCTACGAGCAGTACTTC.

The rearrangement uses TRBV28 and TRBJ1-6; a possible D gene is TRBD1 (5 bases). Trimming shortened V by 7 bases and J by 4 bases, and 17 bases separated the two germline ends. This CDR3 has 16 amino acids. Germline assignment: CDR1 MDHEN and CDR2 SYDVKM. As DNA, the CDR3 is TGTGCCAGCACCCTCGGGGGTGTGACATATAATTCACCCCTCCACTTT. Translating it yields CASTLGGVTYNSPLHF.

This clone was seen just once. V gene TRBV29-1 combines with J gene TRBJ2-5; 16 bases map to TRBD2. This CDR3 spans 15 amino acids. Germline values: CDR1 SQVTM, CDR2 ANQGSEA. After removal of 5 bases from V and 4 bases from J, the junction contained 4 bases not matched to a gene. CDR3 bases: TGCAGCGTTTTGGGACTAGCGGGAGGGGGAGAGACCCAGTACTTC. It codes for CSVLGLAGGGETQYF.

This clone has only a few counts. The V call is TRBV10-3, the J call TRBJ2-7; a weak D match, TRBD2 (5 bases). The CDR3 covers 13 residues. Germline lookup yields CDR1 ENHRY and CDR2 SYGVKD. With 8 bases removed from V and 6 bases from J, the gap between germline ends came to 17 bases. This chain's CDR3 is CAISGIYSLEQYF. The CDR3 DNA reads TGTGCCATCTCGGGGATCTACTCTCTCGAGCAGTACTTC.

V and J are TRBV30 and TRBJ1-5, with 7 nucleotides matching TRBD1. The CDR3 extends over 14 amino acids. From germline, CDR1 is GTSNPN and CDR2 SVGIG (reference sequence). J gave up 0 bases and V 7 bases, and 6 bases lay outside the gene matches. CDR3 nucleotides: TGTGCCTCCGGGACAGCTTATAGCAATCAGCCCCAGCATTTT. It is translated as CASGTAYSNQPQHF.

The chain is built from TRBV30 and TRBJ2-5; 7 bases are a match to TRBD1. Germline CDR1 GTSNPN, CDR2 SVGIG (reference sequence). The CDR3 runs to 11 residues. Trimming removed 6 bases from V and 5 bases from J; junction bases left unmatched: 3. The DNA for the CDR3 is TGTGCCTGCGGGACAGATGAGACCCAGTACTTC. The encoded protein is CACGTDETQYF.

This clone appeared a single time. This chain joins TRBV25-1 and TRBJ2-7, with a weak D call TRBD2 (5 bases). CDR1 and CDR2 (germline): MGHDK, SYGVNS. V was trimmed by 7 bases and J by 5 bases, leaving 15 bases between them. CDR3 size: 13 residues. The CDR3 sequence: CASIRSGSNEQYF. CDR3 nucleotides: TGTGCCAGCATAAGGTCGGGGAGCAACGAGCAGTACTTC.

This sequence joins TRBV29-1 and TRBJ1-1; no clear D. The CDR3 contains 13 residues. Trimming left V 4 bases short and J 5 bases short, with 14 bases between. Germline CDR1 SQVTM, CDR2 ANQGSEA. The CDR3: CSVGHERRTEAFF. The CDR3, as DNA: TGCAGCGTTGGACACGAAAGGAGGACTGAAGCTTTCTTT. Looking up the rest from reference TRBV29-1 and TRBJ1-1 gives the full variable domain: SAVISQKPSRDICQRGTSLTIQCQVDSQVTMMFWYRQQPGQSLTLIATANQGSEATYESGFVIDKFPISRPNLTFSTLTVSNMSPEDSSIYLCSVGHERRTEAFFGQGTRLTVV.

There are a few counts of this clone. V gene TRBV29-1 combines with J gene TRBJ1-3; D not certain. This CDR3 has 13 residues. CDR1 SQVTM and CDR2 ANQGSEA come from the germline V gene. The V and J ends lost 2 bases and 0 bases respectively, with 5 bases between them. The CDR3 here is CSVESLSGNTIYF. CDR3 nucleotides: TGCAGCGTTGAATCCCTCTCTGGAAACACCATATATTTT.

This clone turned up a few times. The genes are TRBV4-1 and TRBJ2-7; 8 positions agree with TRBD1. Germline assignment: CDR1 MGHRA and CDR2 YSYEKL. The V and J ends lost 4 bases and 3 bases, in that order; junction bases with no gene match: 8. There are 15 residues in the CDR3. The CDR3 reads CASSLQQGGYYEQYF. The CDR3 DNA follows: TGCGCCAGCAGCCTTCAACAGGGGGGCTACTACGAGCAGTACTTC.

The chain has TRBV29-1 and TRBJ2-7; D might be TRBD1 (5 bases). The V gene lost 4 bases and the J gene lost 5 bases, with 12 bases spanning the gap. The length of the CDR3 is 12 residues. The germline V gene has CDR1 SQVTM and CDR2 ANQGSEA. This CDR3 reads CSVALGANEQYF. For the CDR3, the DNA is TGCAGCGTTGCCTTAGGGGCCAACGAGCAGTACTTC.

The chain links TRBV10-1 to TRBJ1-1; no clear D. Trimming stripped 4 bases from V and 1 base from J, with 4 bases between. Germline-derived CDR1 and CDR2 are WNHNN and SYGVQD (reference sequence). The CDR3 is made up of 12 amino acids. DNA for the CDR3: TGCGCCAGCAGTGGACAGAACACTGAAGCTTTCTTT. It yields the protein CASSGQNTEAFF.

The rearrangement uses TRBV12-5 and TRBJ1-5; D is uncertain. The CDR3 has 14 amino acids. Trimming pared 2 bases from V and 2 bases from J, leaving 7 bases between. Germline values: CDR1 LGHNT, CDR2 FRNRAP. The CDR3 sequence is CASGLLQGNQPQHF. CDR3 in DNA: TGTGCTAGTGGTTTGTTGCAGGGCAATCAGCCCCAGCATTTT.

The genes are TRBV7-9 and TRBJ1-6; a weak D match, TRBD1 (6 bases). Trimming took off 2 bases at V and 6 bases at J, with 8 bases between the two ends. This CDR3 is built from 14 residues. Germline V lookup: CDR1 SEHNR, CDR2 FQNEAQ (reference sequence). The CDR3 region is CASSLTGINSPLHF. CDR3 DNA: TGTGCCAGCAGCTTAACAGGGATTAATTCACCCCTCCACTTT.

The V and J genes are TRBV15 and TRBJ1-2, with D perhaps TRBD1 (5 bases). The CDR3 extends over 16 amino acids. In germline, CDR1 is LNHNV, CDR2 YYDKDF (reference sequence). The V end lost 1 base, the J end lost 2 bases, and 14 bases lay between the germline ends. This CDR3 reads CATSRAGRTSNYGYTF. In DNA form, the CDR3 reads TGTGCCACCAGCAGAGCCGGACGGACAAGCAACTATGGCTACACCTTC. The full variable domain, in which reference TRBV15 and TRBJ1-2 provide the parts outside the CDR3, is DAMVIQNPRYQVTQFGKPVTLSCSQTLNHNVMYWYQQKSSQAPKLLFHYYDKDFNNEADTPDNFQSRRPNTSFCFLDIRSPGLGDTAMYLCATSRAGRTSNYGYTFGSGTRLTVV.

J is TRBJ2-1 and V is TRBV30, with D possibly matching TRBD1 (5 bases). V was clipped by 4 bases and J by 3 bases, with 7 bases between them. The germline V gene has CDR1 GTSNPN and CDR2 SVGIG (reference sequence). The CDR3 is made up of 12 amino acids. The CDR3 protein is CAWTGNYNEQFF. The CDR3 DNA follows: TGTGCCTGGACAGGGAACTACAATGAGCAGTTCTTC.

This clone was found a few times. The V gene is TRBV6-1, the J gene TRBJ1-1, with D perhaps TRBD1 (6 bases). V dropped 4 bases and J dropped 4 bases, with 10 bases sitting between them. This CDR3 region has 13 residues. Germline CDR1 MNHNS, CDR2 SASEGT. The CDR3 here is CASSATGSTEAFF. The CDR3 bases are TGTGCCAGCAGTGCAACAGGGTCCACTGAAGCTTTCTTT.